This is a list of T cell receptor beta chains from one sample in a study of T cell responses to AZD1222 COVID-19 vaccine. Profiled with immunoSEQ multiplex PCR; TCRdb holds only in-frame clones, not every one. The sample holds about 140,000 clones, approximately 92% seen once. Sequences were derived from peripheral blood, sampled on day 0 of AZD1222 vaccination. The source is an adult in good health. Each CDR3 is given with its conserved first and last residue.

J gene: TRBJ1-3; V gene: TRBV9; CDR3 protein: CASSVEGNGNTIYF
J gene: TRBJ2-5; V gene: TRBV5-1; CDR3 protein: CASSLGLAETQYF
J gene: TRBJ1-2; V gene: TRBV9; CDR3 protein: CASSAQGAAYGYTF
J gene: TRBJ1-2; V gene: TRBV6-1; CDR3 protein: CASSEANYGYTF
J gene: TRBJ1-1; V gene: TRBV10-2; CDR3 protein: CASSGWGTEAFF
J gene: TRBJ2-6; V gene: TRBV5-1; CDR3 protein: CASSLEGSGANVLTF
J gene: TRBJ2-2; V gene: TRBV14; CDR3 protein: CASSHRGPGELFF
J gene: TRBJ1-2; V gene: TRBV2; CDR3 protein: CASSDAPDPYGYTF
J gene: TRBJ1-3; V gene: TRBV24-1; CDR3 protein: CATSDLTTPGGNTIYF
J gene: TRBJ2-1; V gene: TRBV28; CDR3 protein: CASRESTGLWNEQFF
J gene: TRBJ2-1; V gene: TRBV11-2; CDR3 protein: CASSSIQFGEQFF
J gene: TRBJ1-1; V gene: TRBV27; CDR3 protein: CASSWSSLNTEAFF
J gene: TRBJ2-5; V gene: TRBV9; CDR3 protein: CASSVGTGHQETQYF
J gene: TRBJ2-1; V gene: TRBV11-3; CDR3 protein: CASSLDSTSGAEQFF
J gene: TRBJ2-1; V gene: TRBV25-1; CDR3 protein: CASRLAGVSTEQFF
J gene: TRBJ1-2; V gene: TRBV7-3; CDR3 protein: CASSRTGEGGYTF
J gene: TRBJ2-6; V gene: TRBV6-1; CDR3 protein: CASSEEGSYSGANVLTF
J gene: TRBJ2-7; V gene: TRBV6-6; CDR3 protein: CASSPGGLSSYEQYF
J gene: TRBJ1-4; V gene: TRBV5-5; CDR3 protein: CASSLLAGEKLFF
J gene: TRBJ2-1; V gene: TRBV7-9; CDR3 protein: CASSLGTGGNEQFF
J gene: TRBJ1-2; V gene: TRBV7-8; CDR3 protein: CASSLVPERLPNYGYTF
J gene: TRBJ1-1; V gene: TRBV21-1; CDR3 protein: CASRLYSNTEAFF
J gene: TRBJ1-5; V gene: TRBV5-1; CDR3 protein: CASPYQPQHF
J gene: TRBJ2-7; V gene: TRBV4-2; CDR3 protein: CASSQALAGNYEQYF
J gene: TRBJ1-1; V gene: TRBV28; CDR3 protein: CASSRTGGLTEAFF
J gene: TRBJ2-1; V gene: TRBV7-9; CDR3 protein: CASSLEYSYNEQFF
J gene: TRBJ1-6; V gene: TRBV6-1; CDR3 protein: CASSELVERGSPLHF
J gene: TRBJ1-6; V gene: TRBV6-5; CDR3 protein: CASKALTLHF
J gene: TRBJ1-5; V gene: TRBV5-1; CDR3 protein: CASSLEGLRGDQPQHF
J gene: TRBJ2-2; V gene: TRBV7-6; CDR3 protein: CASSRRNPGELFF
J gene: TRBJ1-1; V gene: TRBV20-1; CDR3 protein: CSASFGSGRGTEAFF
J gene: TRBJ1-4; V gene: TRBV19; CDR3 protein: CASSSTGTSYNEKLFF
J gene: TRBJ1-2; V gene: TRBV30; CDR3 protein: CAWTLGQAPFYGYTF
J gene: TRBJ1-4; V gene: TRBV7-6; CDR3 protein: CASSPPGVLGGPNEKLFF
J gene: TRBJ1-4; V gene: TRBV3-1/TRBV3-2; CDR3 protein: CASSPRITNEKLFF
J gene: TRBJ2-7; V gene: TRBV19; CDR3 protein: CASSFRGQYEQYF
J gene: TRBJ2-2; V gene: TRBV21-1; CDR3 protein: CASSKGGQRVTGELFF
J gene: TRBJ2-1; V gene: TRBV5-6; CDR3 protein: CASSLLTLSYNEQFF
J gene: TRBJ1-2; V gene: TRBV30; CDR3 protein: CAWSVKGEYGYTF
J gene: TRBJ2-3; V gene: TRBV7-3; CDR3 protein: CASSLTSGGGSDTQYF
J gene: TRBJ1-1; V gene: TRBV7-2; CDR3 protein: CASSQRGKMNTEAFF
J gene: TRBJ1-6; V gene: TRBV6-5; CDR3 protein: CASRTGFSYNSPLHF